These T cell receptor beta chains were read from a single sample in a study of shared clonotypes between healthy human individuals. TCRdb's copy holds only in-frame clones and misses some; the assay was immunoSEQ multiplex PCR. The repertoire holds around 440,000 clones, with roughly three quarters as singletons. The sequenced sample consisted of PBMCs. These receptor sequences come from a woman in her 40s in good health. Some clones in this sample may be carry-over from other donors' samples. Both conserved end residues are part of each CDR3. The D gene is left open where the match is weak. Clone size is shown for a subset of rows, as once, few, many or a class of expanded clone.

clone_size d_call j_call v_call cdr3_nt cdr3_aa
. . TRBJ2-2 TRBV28 TGTGCCAGCAGTTTACCCGGGGAGCTGTTTTTT CASSLPGELFF
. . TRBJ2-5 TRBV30 TGTGCCTGGAGTGTAACGGAAGAGACCCAGTACTTC CAWSVTEETQYF
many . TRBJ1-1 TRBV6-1 TGTGCCAGCAGTGAAACGGGGACGAACACTGAAGCTTTCTTT CASSETGTNTEAFF
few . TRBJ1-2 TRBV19 TGTGCCAGTAGTACCCCCATTTGGCTGGACGGCTACACCTTC CASSTPIWLDGYTF
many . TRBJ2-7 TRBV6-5 TGTGCCAGCAGGAACCCGGACGGGGACGAGCAGTACTTC CASRNPDGDEQYF
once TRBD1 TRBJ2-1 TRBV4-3 TGCGCCAGCAGCCAAGAAGACAGGGGGTACAATGAGCAGTTCTTC CASSQEDRGYNEQFF
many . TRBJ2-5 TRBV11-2 TGTGCCAGCAGCTCTAGTCGAGAGACCCAGTACTTC CASSSSRETQYF
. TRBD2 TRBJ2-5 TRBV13 TGTGCCAGCAGCCCTGGACTAGCGGTCTTGTCGGATCGTGTAGAGACCCAGTACTTC CASSPGLAVLSDRVETQYF
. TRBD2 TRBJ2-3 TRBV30 TGTGCCTGGAAAGGGTTAGCGGGAAGGGGCACAGATACGCAGTATTTT CAWKGLAGRGTDTQYF
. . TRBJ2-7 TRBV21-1 TGTGCCAGCAGCAAACGGGGAGAGGCGGGAGGGGCCGAGCAGTACTTC CASSKRGEAGGAEQYF
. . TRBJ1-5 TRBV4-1 TGCGCCAGCAGTCCAAGGTCCCTCGACAGCCATCAGCCCCAGCATTTT CASSPRSLDSHQPQHF
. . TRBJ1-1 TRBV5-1 TGCGCCAGCAACTTGGCAGGGGACGTGGACACTGAAGCTTTCTTT CASNLAGDVDTEAFF
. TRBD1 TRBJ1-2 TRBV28 TGTGCCAGCAGTTTAGCCGGGACAGACGATGGCTACACCTTC CASSLAGTDDGYTF
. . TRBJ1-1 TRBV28 TGTGCCAGCAGTCAAGTCCCGGGGGCGACTGAAGCTTTCTTT CASSQVPGATEAFF
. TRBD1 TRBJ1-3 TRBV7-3 TGTGCCAGCAGCCTAAGAGGACAGGGGGCTGGAAACACCATATATTTT CASSLRGQGAGNTIYF
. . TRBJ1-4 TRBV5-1 TGCGCCAGCAGCCCCCCAGGGCGGGGTAATGAAAAACTGTTTTTT CASSPPGRGNEKLFF
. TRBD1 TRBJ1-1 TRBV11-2 TGTGCCAGCAGGGACAGGGGGTATTCTGAAGCTTTCTTT CASRDRGYSEAFF
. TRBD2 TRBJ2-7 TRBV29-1 TGCAGCGTTGAAGATGGATTAAGCGGGAGCAGGTACGAGCAGTACTTC CSVEDGLSGSRYEQYF
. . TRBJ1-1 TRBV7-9 TGTGCCAGCAGTTCCCACACTGAAGCTTTCTTT CASSSHTEAFF
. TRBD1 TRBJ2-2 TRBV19 TGTGCCAGTAGTCGGGACAGGAGATACACCGGGGAGCTGTTTTTT CASSRDRRYTGELFF
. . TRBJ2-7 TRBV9 TGTGCCAGCAGCGCCGACAGCCTCTCCTACGAGCAGTACTTC CASSADSLSYEQYF
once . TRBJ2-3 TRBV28 TGTGCCATCACAGGGTGGGGCACAGATACGCAGTATTTT CAITGWGTDTQYF
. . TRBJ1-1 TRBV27 TGTGCCAGCAGTTTAAGGTGGCGAAATCGGGACACCGACATGAACACTGAAGCTTTCTTT CASSLRWRNRDTDMNTEAFF
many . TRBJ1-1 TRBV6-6 TGTGCCAGCAGGTTCACATCCCAGGGTATGAACACTGAAGCTTTCTTT CASRFTSQGMNTEAFF
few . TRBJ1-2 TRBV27 TGTGCCAGCAGTTGGGACAACAACTATGGCTACACCTTC CASSWDNNYGYTF
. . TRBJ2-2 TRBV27 TGTGCCAGCAGTGAGTCAGGGGGGAACACCGGGGAGCTGTCTTTT CASSESGGNTGELSF
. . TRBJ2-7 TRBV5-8 TGTGCCAGCAGCCGCAGGGCCTTGAGCTCCTACGAGCAGTACTTC CASSRRALSSYEQYF
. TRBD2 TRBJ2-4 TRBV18 TGTGCCAGCTCACCACCGGGGGGGGTGGTCAAAAACATTCAGTACTTC CASSPPGGVVKNIQYF
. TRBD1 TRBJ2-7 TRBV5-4 TGTGCCAGCAGCGTCCGGGACAGGCCACCCTACGAGCAGTACTTC CASSVRDRPPYEQYF
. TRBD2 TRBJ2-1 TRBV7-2 TGTGCCAGCAGCCTCAGGGGACTAGGTAACAATGAGCAGTTCTTC CASSLRGLGNNEQFF
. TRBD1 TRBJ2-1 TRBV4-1 TGCGCCAGCAGCCAGGGTGGGACAGGGAGCTTCTACAATGAGCAGTTCTTC CASSQGGTGSFYNEQFF
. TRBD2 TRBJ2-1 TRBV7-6 TGTGCCAGCAGCCTAGCGGGAGAGATCAATGAGCAGTTCTTC CASSLAGEINEQFF
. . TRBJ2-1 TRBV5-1 TGCGCCAGCAGCTCTCCGGGACTTAACAATGAGCAGTTCTTC CASSSPGLNNEQFF
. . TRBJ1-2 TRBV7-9 TGTGCCAGCAGCAAGGGACGGCTATATGGCTACACCTTC CASSKGRLYGYTF
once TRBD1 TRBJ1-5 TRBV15 TGTGCCACCAGCAGACTGGGACAGCCCGCTGGGCAGCCCCAGCATTTT CATSRLGQPAGQPQHF
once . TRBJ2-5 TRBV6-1 TGTGCCAGCAGTGAAGTTTGGCAGGGCTGGGAGACCCAGTACTTC CASSEVWQGWETQYF
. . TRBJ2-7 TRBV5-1 TGCGCCAGCAGCTTGGGTGGGAGAACAGGGATTCACGAGCAGTACTTC CASSLGGRTGIHEQYF
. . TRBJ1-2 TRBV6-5 TGTGCCAGCAGTTACTCGCCGGGGTCGGGCTATGGCTACACCTTC CASSYSPGSGYGYTF
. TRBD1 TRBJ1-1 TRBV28 TGTGCCAGCAGTTTTGGAATGGGGACAGCTGAAGCTTTCTTT CASSFGMGTAEAFF
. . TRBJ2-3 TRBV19 TGTGCCAGTAGTATAGGCCCGGGTTCCGATACGCAGTATTTT CASSIGPGSDTQYF
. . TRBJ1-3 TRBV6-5 TGTGCCAGCGGAGATAACTCTGGAAACACCATATATTTT CASGDNSGNTIYF
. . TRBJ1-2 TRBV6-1 TGTGCCAGCAGCACGGGACCTGAGGACGGCTACACCTTC CASSTGPEDGYTF
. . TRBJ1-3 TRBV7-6 TGTGCCAGCAGCAGCCCTTACAGCTCTGGAAACACCATATATTTT CASSSPYSSGNTIYF
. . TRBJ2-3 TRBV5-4 TGTGCCAGCAGCTCGGGACGGCCTAGCACAGATACGCAGTATTTT CASSSGRPSTDTQYF
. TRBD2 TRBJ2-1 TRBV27 TGTGCCAGCAGTCTCTCCCTCACTAGCGGCAACAATGAGCAGTTCTTC CASSLSLTSGNNEQFF
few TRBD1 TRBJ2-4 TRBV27 TGTGCCAGCAGTTTACGGGCAGGGGGCAAAACCAAAAACATTCAGTACTTC CASSLRAGGKTKNIQYF
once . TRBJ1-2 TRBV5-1 TGCGCCAGCAGCTTGGAGGCAATTAACTATGGCTACACCTTC CASSLEAINYGYTF
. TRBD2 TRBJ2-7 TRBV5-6 TGTGCCAGCAGCTGGAAGGGACTAGCCGTCGAGCAGTACTTC CASSWKGLAVEQYF
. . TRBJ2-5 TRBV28 TGTGCCAGCAGAGACAGTCGGAGAAAAGAGACCCAGTACTTC CASRDSRRKETQYF
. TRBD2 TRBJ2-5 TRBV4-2 TGTGCCAGCAGCCTTAGCGGGAAGACCCAGTACTTC CASSLSGKTQYF
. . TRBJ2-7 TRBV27 TGTGCCAGCAGTCCCCCGGGACGGGATTTCGAGCAGTACTTC CASSPPGRDFEQYF